This section outlines one TCR beta chain sequence together with its context. Its antigen is not known. These data are taken from a study of blood T cells in healthy people across ages. Study context: Template switching picked up about one barcoded beta molecule for each two T cells.

Whole-study results and caveats: Considered underestimates were the diversity estimates obtained from one million T cells. Because sorting was not performed, PBMCs prevented conclusive naive versus antigen-experienced comparison.

With a J-beta primer mix and a sample-barcoded 5' primer, a second PCR ran about 7 to 12 cycles. TCRdb used MiXCR to reprocess the 5' RACE reads, holding one entry per CDR3 protein. Among roughly 1.9 million distinct CDR3 sequences, about two fifths were seen once, and the ten largest hold 23%. Trimming removed 4 bases from V and 4 bases from J; junction bases left unmatched: 4. Germline assignment: CDR1 MNHEY and CDR2 SVGEGT. CDR3 size: 15 residues. Material: blood. This chain uses TRBV6-2 or TRBV6-3 with TRBJ2-3; TRBD2 agrees at 11 bases. The receptor comes from a human donor in good health. The CDR3 DNA follows: TGTGCCAGCAGTTTTAGCGGGGGGGGCCCAGATACGCAGTATTTT. Amino acid sequence: CASSFSGGGPDTQYF.